The 2 T cell receptor beta chains below were found in one sample sequenced in a study of molecular identifiers for immune sequencing clone quantification. TCRdb fed the PCR reads into MiXCR, producing one record per CDR3 protein. The data hold fewer than 350,000 distinct CDR3 sequences, with 24% observed a single time. The material sequenced was naive CD8+ T cells from blood, with Jurkat cell RNA spiked in. The subset denotes: FACS-sorted CD8+CD4-CCR7+CD45RA+ naive T cells. The receptors shown here come from a human donor in good health. Some libraries in this study had Jurkat cell RNA spiked in.

Concerning this clonotype: This may be a read error: a much more frequent sequence differs by one nucleotide. The chain recombines TRBV6-6 with TRBJ1-1; D is possibly TRBD1 (5 bases). Germline V gene sequence: CDR1 MNHNY, CDR2 SVGAGI (reference sequence). CDR3 length: 14 amino acids. With 5 bases removed from V and 5 bases from J, the gap between germline ends came to 15 bases. The CDR3 sequence is CASSPGAGLTEAFF. The CDR3 DNA reads TGTGCCAGCAGTCCCGGGGCAGGCCTGACTGAAGCTTTCTTT.

V is TRBV6-6 and J is TRBJ2-1, with 10 bases lining up with TRBD2. CDR3 length: 16 residues. The germline CDR1 and CDR2 sequences are MNHNY and SVGAGI (reference sequence). V was pared by 0 bases and J by 4 bases, with 3 bases of the junction left unmatched. DNA for the CDR3: TGTGCCAGCAGTTACTCCCTAGCGGGAGAGTACAATGAGCAGTTCTTC. Translation: CASSYSLAGEYNEQFF.